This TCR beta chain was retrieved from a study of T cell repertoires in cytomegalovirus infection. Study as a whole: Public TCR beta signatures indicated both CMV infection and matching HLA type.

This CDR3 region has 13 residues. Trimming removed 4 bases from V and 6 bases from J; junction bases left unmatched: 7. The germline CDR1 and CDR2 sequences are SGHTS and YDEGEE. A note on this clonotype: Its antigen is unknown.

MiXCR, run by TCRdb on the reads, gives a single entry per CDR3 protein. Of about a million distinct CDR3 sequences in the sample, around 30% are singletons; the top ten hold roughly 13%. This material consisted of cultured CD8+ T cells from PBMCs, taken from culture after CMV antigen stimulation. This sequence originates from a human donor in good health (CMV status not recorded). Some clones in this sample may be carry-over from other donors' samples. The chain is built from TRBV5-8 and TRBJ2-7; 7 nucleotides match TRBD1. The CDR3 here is CASSPRTGFEQYF. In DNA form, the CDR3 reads TGTGCCAGCAGCCCCCGGACAGGTTTCGAGCAGTACTTC.